This TCR beta chain was found in a study of T cell responses to AZD1222 COVID-19 vaccine (dated by TCRdb to about 2021). Regarding the study in general: AZD1222 recipients whose second dose came at about 4 weeks and those whose second dose came at about 12 weeks were combined into one group, since spike-specific TCR depth and breadth did not differ between the two schedules. A total of roughly 240 trial participants underwent TCR sequencing, of whom 207 received two doses of AZD1222 and some 25 received two doses of the MenACWY control vaccine. Trial participants were enrolled into age subgroups of 18-55, 56-69 and 70-plus years, which contained about 150, 28 and 57 TCR-sequenced participants, respectively. General conclusions and limits of the study: Because no samples from the day 14 peak response were available, repertoires could be characterized only after the peak T cell response. Reportedly, close to half of the unique spike-specific TCRs recognized epitopes lying outside the regions that are mutated in the B.1.351 and B.1.1.7 variants. CD4 TCRs associated with the vaccine covered the entire spike protein, and the dominant responses were in regions 160-218 and 743-854. In the small 56-69-year group, the increase in depth fell short of significance, most likely because of low power. Conclusions about previously exposed vaccinees are limited, since just six AZD1222 recipients were seropositive for SARS-CoV-2 at baseline. A significant rise in spike-specific TCR breadth and depth was observed after two AZD1222 doses relative to day 0 and relative to MenACWY recipients. Most participants were white British and females outnumbered males, and the authors suggested that clonal diversity may have been underestimated.

The CDR3 regions of human TCRbeta chains were analyzed by immunosequencing. As for how the authors treated the data: Repertoire TCRs were matched against a reference library of SARS-CoV-2-specific TCRs generated with the MIRA antigen-specificity platform. Breadth was defined as the fraction of unique TCRs that were SARS-CoV-2-associated, and depth was defined as the fraction of total T cells that were SARS-CoV-2-associated. Using the MIRA data, each spike-specific TCR was assigned both to the spike region to which the TCR was reactive and to a CD4 or CD8 class. Log10-transformed breadth and depth values were compared by one-way ANOVA with Sidak's multiple comparisons tests. In its TCRdb copy, this immuneACCESS table keeps in-frame sequences only and misses some clones. Where compared with another copy, unresolved V genes explain less than half of these, and the others have no known cause. For V, J and clone size, that table is used; D and trimming come from the DNA. The sample table holds some 150,000 clones, of which under 95% were seen once. The top ten constitute 5.2% of the sample.

The CDR3 holds 16 amino acids from the cysteine to the phenylalanine. Solely the CDR3 DNA is kept, with 48 bases framed from the first base. For CDR1 and CDR2, the germline V gene lists SGHRS and YFSETQ. Trimming accounts for 4 bases at V and 3 bases at J, while the number of junction bases matched to no gene is 8. For this clone: Its antigen remains unidentified. No per-base quality is available; no much larger clone lies one base away.

In light of the paper, this sample's time point label describes: baseline before first vaccination. Samples from vaccinated people were obtained from the UK trials COV001 and COV002, which included a single-blind randomized controlled phase 2/3 trial of AZD1222 (ChAdOx1 nCoV-19) in healthy adults. For TCRbeta chain sequencing, PBMC samples from trial participants were taken at day 0 and at day 28 after the second dose. The rearranged chain carries TRBV5-1 and TRBJ1-1; 11 bases in between match TRBD1. The specimen was peripheral blood, collected on day 0 of AZD1222 vaccination. This TCR was recovered from an adult in good health. In nucleotides, the sequence is TGCGCCAGCAGCCGCCACGGGACAGGGGGAGACACTGAAGCTTTCTTT. It codes for CASSRHGTGGDTEAFF. Reference TRBV5-1 and TRBJ1-1 genes cover what lies past the CDR3, so the full variable domain is KAGVTQTPRYLIKTRGQQVTLSCSPISGHRSVSWYQQTPGQGLQFLFEYFSETQRNKGNFPGRFSGRQFSNSRSEMNVSTLELGDSALYLCASSRHGTGGDTEAFFGQGTRLTVV.